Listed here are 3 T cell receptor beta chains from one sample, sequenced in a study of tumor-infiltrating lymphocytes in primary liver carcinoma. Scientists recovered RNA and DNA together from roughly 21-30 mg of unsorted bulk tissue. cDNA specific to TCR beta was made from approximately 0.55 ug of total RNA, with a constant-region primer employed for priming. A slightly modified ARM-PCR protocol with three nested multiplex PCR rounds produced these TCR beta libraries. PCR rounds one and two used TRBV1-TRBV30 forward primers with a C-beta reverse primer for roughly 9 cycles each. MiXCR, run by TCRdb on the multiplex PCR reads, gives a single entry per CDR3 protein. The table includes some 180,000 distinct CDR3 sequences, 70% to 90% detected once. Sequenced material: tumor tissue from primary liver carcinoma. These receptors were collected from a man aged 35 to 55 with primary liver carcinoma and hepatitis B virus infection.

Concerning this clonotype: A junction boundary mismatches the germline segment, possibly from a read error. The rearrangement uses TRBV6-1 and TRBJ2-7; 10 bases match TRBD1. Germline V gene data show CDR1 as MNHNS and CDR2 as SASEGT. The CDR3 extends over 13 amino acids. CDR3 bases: TGTGCCACCGTGACAGGGGGCCACTACGAGCAGTATTTC. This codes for CATVTGGHYEQYF.

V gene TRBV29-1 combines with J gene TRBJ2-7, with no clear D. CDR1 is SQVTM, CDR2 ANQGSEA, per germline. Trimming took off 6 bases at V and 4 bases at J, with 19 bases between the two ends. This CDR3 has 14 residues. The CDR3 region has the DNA TGCAGCGTGCGAGTTTTACCGGGCTCATACGAGCAGTACTTC. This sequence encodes CSVRVLPGSYEQYF.

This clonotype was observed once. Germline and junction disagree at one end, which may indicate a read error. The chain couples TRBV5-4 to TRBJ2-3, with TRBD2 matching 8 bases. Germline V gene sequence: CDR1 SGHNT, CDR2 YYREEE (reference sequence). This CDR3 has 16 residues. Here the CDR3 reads CACSLEGSGVTNTQYF. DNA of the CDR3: TGTGCCTGCAGCTTGGAAGGTAGCGGGGTCACAAATACTCAGTATTTT.